Below, 18 T cell receptor beta chains from the same sample are listed, as sequenced in a study of monozygotic twins with inflammatory bowel disease. From its re-call of the 5' RACE reads, TCRdb lists each CDR3 protein once, without DNA. With approximately 400,000 distinct CDR3 sequences in the sample, the ten largest clones hold roughly 2.3%. The sequenced sample consisted of blood. Source of these receptors: a human donor with ulcerative colitis or Crohn's disease, or a healthy co-twin of an affected twin (not recorded which).

J is TRBJ1-3 and V is TRBV5-1; the TRBD1 assignment by TCRdb is unverifiable without DNA. The CDR3 is 17 amino acids. Germline V CDR1 and CDR2: SGHRS, YFSETQ. The CDR3 region is CASSPDGGRSSGNTIYF.

This sequence joins TRBV6-5 and TRBJ1-1. Looked up from germline, CDR1 is MNHEY and CDR2 is SVGAGI. The CDR3 covers 12 residues. The CDR3 spells CASSYSTGEAFF.

The gene calls are TRBV6-4 and TRBJ2-2; TCRdb lists TRBD2, though no DNA is available to test this call. CDR3 length: 15 residues. Germline CDR1 MRHNA, CDR2 SNTAGT. The chain's CDR3 is CASSEGTRPGGELFF.

The gene calls are TRBV6-1 and TRBJ2-7. Germline V gene lookup returns CDR1 MNHNS and CDR2 SASEGT. This CDR3 contains 15 residues. The CDR3 sequence is CASSNLRTEQHEQYF.

The CDR3: CASSAITGGLYEQHF. The chain has TRBV7-2 and TRBJ2-7; TCRdb returns TRBD1, unconfirmable since there is no DNA. CDR3 length: 15 residues. Germline lookup yields CDR1 SGHTA and CDR2 FQGNSA.

J is TRBJ2-1 and V is TRBV7-9; TCRdb lists TRBD1, though no DNA is available to test this call. The V gene's germline CDR1 is SEHNR and CDR2 FQNEAQ (reference sequence). The CDR3 is 15 amino acids. CDR3 loop: CASSWRQGDRDEQFF.

The rearrangement uses TRBV5-5 and TRBJ2-1; TCRdb outputs TRBD2, but without DNA this stays unchecked. Germline V gene sequence: CDR1 SGHKS, CDR2 YYEKEE (reference sequence). CDR3 length: 13 amino acids. The CDR3 sequence: CASSQTSDNEQFF.

J is TRBJ1-1 and V is TRBV9; TCRdb proposes TRBD1, but this gene call is untestable without DNA. CDR1 and CDR2 from the germline V gene are SGDLS and YYNGEE. The CDR3 has 16 residues. The CDR3 here is CASSVVLDSMNTEAFF.

V is TRBV5-1 and J is TRBJ2-3. There are 13 residues in the CDR3. Germline V gene sequence: CDR1 SGHRS, CDR2 YFSETQ. The CDR3 reads CASSLVPRDTQYF.

CDR3 protein: CASSLGTENSPLHF. This rearrangement joins TRBV7-2 to TRBJ1-6; TCRdb's D call, TRBD1, is unchecked because there is no DNA. The CDR3 is 14 amino acids. Germline V gene lookup returns CDR1 SGHTA and CDR2 FQGNSA.

The gene calls are TRBV5-5 and TRBJ2-1; no DNA is available, so the TRBD1 call from TCRdb remains unchecked. In germline, CDR1 is SGHKS, CDR2 YYEKEE (reference sequence). The CDR3 length is 16 residues. CDR3 sequence: CASSLGDGSSYNEQFF.

The rearrangement uses TRBV7-8 and TRBJ2-7. Germline values: CDR1 SGHVS, CDR2 FQNEAQ. The CDR3 runs to 15 residues. CDR3 loop: CASSLAIQSSYEQYF.

The chain links TRBV5-1 to TRBJ2-5. This CDR3 comprises 14 residues. Germline CDR1 reads SGHRS; CDR2 reads YFSETQ. CDR3 sequence: CASSLELLGETQYF.

This chain connects TRBV7-2 to TRBJ2-1; with no DNA, the TCRdb D assignment of TRBD2 cannot be verified. This CDR3 is 17 amino acids long. From germline, CDR1 is SGHTA and CDR2 FQGNSA. The CDR3 protein is CASSFRSGAGSYNEQFF.

The chain is built from TRBV28 and TRBJ1-5. Germline values: CDR1 MDHEN, CDR2 SYDVKM. There are 14 residues in the CDR3. This CDR3 is CASSLTERIQPQHF.

The chain employs TRBV5-1 and TRBJ2-2; there is no DNA to check the TCRdb D call of TRBD2. The germline V gene has CDR1 SGHRS and CDR2 YFSETQ. This CDR3 region has 17 residues. The CDR3 here is CASSSVQDLQNTGELFF.

This chain connects TRBV24-1 to TRBJ1-1. CDR3 length: 14 residues. In germline, CDR1 is KGHDR, CDR2 SFDVKD. The CDR3: CATSAGGWSTEAFF.

The rearrangement joins TRBV5-7 to TRBJ1-1; TCRdb proposes TRBD1, but this gene call is untestable without DNA. TRBV5-7 is an open reading frame whose function is uncertain. CDR3 length: 17 residues. CDR3: CASSLRAQVPPNTEAFF.